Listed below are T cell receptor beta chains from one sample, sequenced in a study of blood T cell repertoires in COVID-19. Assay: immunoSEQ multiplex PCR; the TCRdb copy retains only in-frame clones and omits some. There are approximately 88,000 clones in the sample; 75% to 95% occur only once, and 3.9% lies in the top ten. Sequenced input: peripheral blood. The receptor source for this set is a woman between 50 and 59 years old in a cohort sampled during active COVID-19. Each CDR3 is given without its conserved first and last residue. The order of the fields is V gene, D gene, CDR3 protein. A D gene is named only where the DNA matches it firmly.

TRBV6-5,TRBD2,ASSMAGGAETQY
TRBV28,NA,ASSREINEQF
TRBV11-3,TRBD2,ASRAGVSGTGELF
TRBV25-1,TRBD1,ASRQGANEKLF
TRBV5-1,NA,ASSLAGPMSNQPQH
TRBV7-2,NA,ASSADSITYEQY
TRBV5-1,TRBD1,ASSQHYRGPWDEQF
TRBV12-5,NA,ASGLVLGQPNTEAF
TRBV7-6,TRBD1,ASSLGTAQETQY
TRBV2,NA,ASSDFEQY
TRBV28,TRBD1,ASTSPGTGFEKLF
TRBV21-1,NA,ASTSRGDYGYT
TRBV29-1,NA,SVRGRSTDTQY
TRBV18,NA,ASSPPTRETQY
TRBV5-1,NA,ASSVRQATTTGELF
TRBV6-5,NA,ASSYLRVTEAF
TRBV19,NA,ASSMVQGWGGTQY
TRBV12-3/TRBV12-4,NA,ASSTRQDEQY
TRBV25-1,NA,ASSAGRGYGYT
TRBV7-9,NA,ASSRGIEQF
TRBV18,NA,ASSPNQGNGNQPQH